Listed below are T cell receptor beta chains from one sample, sequenced in a study of CD4+ T cells in melanoma. TCRdb's table, derived via immunoSEQ multiplex PCR, lists solely in-frame clones and lacks some. The sample includes over 130,000 clones, roughly 91% of them seen just once. The receptors stem from a human donor with melanoma. Both conserved end residues are trimmed from each CDR3.

CDR3 protein | V gene
ASGSGPEAF | TRBV28
ASSSRGGGALKYGYT | TRBV13
ASSLAAGGTEAF | TRBV11-2
ASSLGPGNGYEQY | TRBV7-6
ASSLRTGTKTDYGYT | TRBV27
ASSGRGTQY | TRBV9
ASSKRGKGNSYEQY | TRBV21-1
ASSMPGLAGTGELF | TRBV5-1
SVETTSGGVSYEQY | TRBV29-1
ASRGTGNTIY | TRBV27
ASTTGGSTDTQY | TRBV25-1
SALRVEEQY | TRBV20-1
ASSPSTSEETQY | TRBV5-4
ASSLSVPGQSPLH | TRBV5-1
SVGGGEGNQPQH | TRBV29-1
ASSRDRNFEAF | TRBV6-5
ATSRDPENSPLH | TRBV15
ASSVVGERYNEQF | TRBV9
ASSSQGRDYEQY | TRBV7-2
ASSDRVYNEQF | TRBV2
AISESQTDSAF | TRBV10-3
ASSYGTSGTDTQY | TRBV6-5
ASSLETDRSFQPQH | TRBV5-5
ASSAKELLGSNEQF | TRBV7-2
ASSMTYLSQDTQY | TRBV6-1
ASSLPSDYEQY | TRBV5-1
ASSSRGGTDTQY | TRBV6-6
ASGFYNEQF | TRBV12-5
SVWENTEAF | TRBV20-1
ASTRNTNEKLF | TRBV11-2
AWNLDRVNEQF | TRBV30
ASSLVVSSYEQY | TRBV5-1
ASSESVFNEKLF | TRBV25-1
ASTFTSTDTQY | TRBV2
ASSLMAGTYNEQF | TRBV11-1
ASSLASSGDTQY | TRBV7-2
ASSERSHQPQH | TRBV6-5
ASSLGPGQGHGEAF | TRBV5-4
ASSLESGTYEQY | TRBV7-6
ASSRGNTEAF | TRBV11-2
ASSFGDSVTVMNTEAF | TRBV5-1
ASSLSPQGSARGYT | TRBV5-1
ASSSNALQGNTEAF | TRBV13
AISEARAGGRQPQH | TRBV10-3
ASSERPRGDTDTQY | TRBV6-1
ASSIPSGGKETQY | TRBV19
ASSLAWTSNTEAF | TRBV7-8
ASSSPPGYEQY | TRBV7-9
ASSGQTNTEAF | TRBV5-1
ASSPDRVYGYT | TRBV4-2
ASSPGLGETQY | TRBV18
ASSLFSLQSTDTQY | TRBV7-8
ASSPGLANNSPLH | TRBV18
ASMVQALGTEAF | TRBV19
ASSRWGMVSSYNEQF | TRBV4-1
ASSFGAGKETQY | TRBV5-6
ASRGTGRYEQY | TRBV6-5
ASSLGNTGELF | TRBV7-9